The 3 T cell receptor beta chains given below trace back to one sample, sequenced in a study of T cells in tuberculosis. The repertoire was sequenced with immunoSEQ multiplex PCR; TCRdb's copy has only in-frame clones and lacks some. The sample holds about 29,000 clones, about 92% seen once. The sequencing sample was made of PBMCs. These receptors were taken from a donor between 10 and 35 years old with latent tuberculosis or without tuberculosis infection.

CDR3 region: CASSSTSEQFF. CDR3 coding DNA: TGTGCCAGCAGCTCGACTTCGGAGCAGTTCTTC. The rearrangement uses TRBV11-2 and TRBJ2-1; D remains ambiguous. The germline V and J ends were trimmed by 4 bases and 10 bases, with 8 bases remaining between them. CDR1 is SGHAT and CDR2 is FQNNGV in the germline V gene. This CDR3 comprises 11 residues.

The chain joins TRBV11-2 to TRBJ1-2, with no clear D. The CDR3 sequence is 14 residues long. Trimming left V 4 bases short and J 3 bases short, with 12 bases between. Germline V gives CDR1 SGHAT, CDR2 FQNNGV. CDR3 sequence: CASSSLAFDYGYTF. CDR3 sequence (DNA): TGTGCCAGCAGCTCCCTGGCCTTCGACTATGGCTACACCTTC. Based on the CDR3 plus reference TRBV11-2 and TRBJ1-2, the full variable domain is EAGVAQSPRYKIIEKRQSVAFWCNPISGHATLYWYQQILGQGPKLLIQFQNNGVVDDSQLPKDRFSAERLKGVDSTLKIQPAKLEDSAVYLCASSSLAFDYGYTFGSGTRLTVV.

The CDR3 sequence: CASSFGTSGVREQFF. DNA for the CDR3: TGTGCCAGCAGTTTCGGGACTAGCGGGGTTCGTGAGCAGTTCTTC. V is TRBV27 and J is TRBJ2-1, with 13 nucleotides matching TRBD2. V lost 3 bases, J lost 9 bases, and 5 bases stayed unmatched. Looked up from germline, CDR1 is MNHEY and CDR2 is SMNVEV (reference sequence). The CDR3 length is 15 residues.